This TCR beta chain was observed in a study of beta chain features in type 1 diabetes. The wider study: Examination of sorted cells across all samples involved 90 million to 120 million cells.

Cell sorting via CD45RO/CCR7/CD25/CD127/CD95/CD27 was performed to obtain CD4+ naive, central memory, regulatory and stem cell-like memory cells. Sorted cells reached over 95% purity in every population. Reverse transcribing all isolated RNA meant expressed TCRB transcripts were sequenced. The repertoire was sequenced with immunoSEQ multiplex PCR; TCRdb's copy has only in-frame clones and lacks some. The table lists about 120,000 clones, roughly 17% of them singletons. There are a few counts of this clone. The antigen is unknown. CDR3 length: 11 amino acids. Trimming shortened V by 6 bases and J by 8 bases, and 8 bases separated the two germline ends. Per germline, CDR1 SGHTA and CDR2 FQGNSA. Broader study findings: Patients with Type 1 diabetes showed moderately but significantly shorter TCRB CDR3s in all four CD4+ subsets.

V is TRBV7-2 and J is TRBJ2-1; D unresolved. The sequencing sample was made of central memory CD4+ T cells from blood. The receptor comes from a man between 18 and 35 years old with type 1 diabetes. CDR3 sequence (DNA): TGTGCCAGCAGTGAGTGGCATGAGCAGTTCTTC. Translation gives CASSEWHEQFF.